The 10 T cell receptor beta chains in this list originate from one sample, sequenced in a study of cytomegalovirus exposure and HLA in healthy donors. PCR employed 60 Vbeta and 13 Jbeta primers. The assay was immunoSEQ multiplex PCR, and TCRdb's table has in-frame clones only and misses some. The sample lists around 160,000 clones, roughly 73% occurring once. Sequencing was carried out using PBMCs. All receptors derive from a woman aged 40 to 49 in good health and CMV-seropositive.

This clone was picked up a small number of times. Here the CDR3 reads CASSSAYLGNPTEAFF. The CDR3 DNA is TGTGCCAGCAGCTCCGCCTACCTCGGGAACCCCACTGAAGCTTTCTTT. The chain carries TRBV11-2 and TRBJ1-1; D gene uncertain. The CDR3 is 16 residues long. Germline assignment: CDR1 SGHAT and CDR2 FQNNGV. V was clipped by 4 bases and J by 4 bases, with 19 bases between them. Supplemented by reference TRBV11-2 and TRBJ1-1, the full variable domain reads EAGVAQSPRYKIIEKRQSVAFWCNPISGHATLYWYQQILGQGPKLLIQFQNNGVVDDSQLPKDRFSAERLKGVDSTLKIQPAKLEDSAVYLCASSSAYLGNPTEAFFGQGTRLTVV.

This chain links TRBV25-1 with TRBJ2-1; no definite D call. V lost 8 bases and J 7 bases, leaving 21 bases between the germline ends. The germline gives CDR1 MGHDK, CDR2 SYGVNS. The CDR3 totals 15 residues. CDR3 DNA sequence: TGTGCCAGCCCCAGACTTAACCCCCGTTGGAATGAGCAGTTCTTC. It yields the protein CASPRLNPRWNEQFF.

This rearrangement joins TRBV11-2 to TRBJ1-1; 9 bases line up with TRBD1. Germline CDR1 reads SGHAT; CDR2 reads FQNNGV. The CDR3 length is 13 residues. V was clipped by 5 bases and J by 7 bases; unmatched bases: 5. CDR3 residues: CASSGQGRSEAFF. The CDR3 region has the DNA TGTGCCAGCAGCGGACAGGGGCGGAGTGAAGCTTTCTTT.

This clone was detected only a few times. The chain has TRBV19 and TRBJ2-3; TRBD2 aligns across 9 bases. CDR3 length equals 14 residues. Looked up from germline, CDR1 is LNHDA and CDR2 is SQIVND (reference sequence). J lost 10 bases, V lost 7 bases, and 12 bases had no gene match. The CDR3 here is CASTSGTSFVAQYF. The CDR3 DNA sequence: TGTGCCAGTACCTCCGGGACTAGCTTCGTGGCGCAGTATTTT.

A few counts support this clone. The chain couples TRBV28 to TRBJ2-2; D is unclear. The germline V gene has CDR1 MDHEN and CDR2 SYDVKM. This CDR3 is built from 13 residues. V lost 4 bases and J lost 7, with 10 bases in between. Written as DNA, the CDR3 is TGTGCCAGCAGTTATCGACTGGTCGGGGAGCTGTTTTTT. Translation: CASSYRLVGELFF.

The chain combines TRBV28 with TRBJ2-7; D might be TRBD2 (5 bases). V dropped 11 bases and J dropped 8 bases, with 22 bases sitting between them. The CDR3 sequence is 13 residues long. Germline V gene sequence: CDR1 MDHEN, CDR2 SYDVKM. The CDR3 here is CAVTGLSIMKQYF. CDR3 bases: TGTGCCGTCACGGGATTAAGTATCATGAAGCAGTACTTC.

This clone came up a few times. This chain uses TRBV7-8 with TRBJ1-2, with 9 nucleotides matching TRBD1. After removal of 6 bases from V and 6 bases from J, the junction contained 8 bases not matched to a gene. This CDR3 has 14 residues. Germline V gene sequence: CDR1 SGHVS, CDR2 FQNEAQ. The CDR3 DNA sequence: TGTGCCAGCAGTCTTGACAGGGGGGTTCATGGCTACACCTTC. It specifies CASSLDRGVHGYTF.

The genes are TRBV4-1 and TRBJ1-2; possibly TRBD1 for D (6 bases). Looked up from germline, CDR1 is MGHRA and CDR2 is YSYEKL. The CDR3 sequence is 15 residues long. V lost 1 base and J lost 4, with 13 bases in between. The CDR3: CASSQGLGAGYGYTF. DNA of the CDR3: TGCGCCAGCAGCCAAGGTCTGGGGGCGGGCTATGGCTACACCTTC.

This chain links TRBV4-1 with TRBJ2-3; 8 bases line up with TRBD2. Germline CDR1 reads MGHRA; CDR2 reads YSYEKL. The CDR3 length is 14 residues. V lost 6 bases and J lost 0; bases outside the gene matches: 2. The CDR3 nucleotides are TGCGCCAGCAGACAGCGGGGGAGCACAGATACGCAGTATTTT. Encoded protein: CASRQRGSTDTQYF.

The gene calls are TRBV28 and TRBJ2-7; TRBD2 matches at 7 bases. The V gene's germline CDR1 is MDHEN and CDR2 SYDVKM. This CDR3 is built from 16 residues. The J segment lost 4 bases and the V segment lost 3 bases, leaving 12 bases of the junction unmatched. CDR3 nucleotide sequence: TGTGCCAGCAGTTTGTGGGGAGGGTCAACTTTATACGAGCAGTACTTC. It codes for CASSLWGGSTLYEQYF.